This TCR beta chain was captured in a study of blood T cell repertoires in COVID-19. Study-wide context: Samples of COVID-19 (acute and convalescent) were obtained from the United States, Italy and Spain. From T cells, B-cell-depleted T cells, or PBMCs came the material, which was cDNA or gDNA.

This clone came up a few times. The CDR3 totals 19 residues. Germline V gene data show CDR1 as MGHRA and CDR2 as YSYEKL. V lost 3 bases and J lost 6; bases outside the gene matches: 20. The authors' processing: The authors estimated nucleated cell counts from reference gene primer amplification. Only in-frame clones appear in the TCRdb table, and some are missing; sequencing was by immunoSEQ multiplex PCR. Clonal size and the V and J genes are those of that table, whereas D and trimming came from the DNA. The profile shows roughly 500,000 clones, 80% to 90% of them singletons. The sequence derives from a human donor in a cohort sampled during active COVID-19. J is TRBJ2-3 and V is TRBV4-1, with TRBD1 matching over 8 bases. The sample was peripheral blood. The CDR3 bases are TGCGCCAGCAGCCAGGGTAATCCCTTCAACAGGGGGGTCGGGGATACGCAGTATTTT. It encodes CASSQGNPFNRGVGDTQYF.